This TCR beta chain was profiled in a study of beta chain features in type 1 diabetes. Regarding the study as a whole: Among patients with Type 1 diabetes, TCRB CDR3s were moderately but significantly shorter in every one of the four CD4+ subsets. A closer apparent resemblance between naive, central memory and Treg TCRB repertoires was seen in patients than in healthy donors. Overrepresentation of cells with high TCR expression could result from cDNA sequencing.

Since all of the isolated RNA was reverse transcribed, expressed TCRB transcripts were what got sequenced. Assay used: immunoSEQ multiplex PCR; TCRdb lists only in-frame clones, some missing. The table records around 710,000 clones, around an eighth of them present only once. As concerns this clone: No antigen is known for it.

This clonotype was sampled from a man aged 25 to 40 with type 1 diabetes. Specimen: naive CD4+ T cells from blood.

In DNA, the CDR3 is TGTGCCAGCAGTTCAGGACTAGCGGGGATAAGGCGGGAGCTGTTTTTT. Translation: CASSSGLAGIRRELFF. The V and J genes are TRBV27 and TRBJ2-2; TRBD2 agrees at 12 bases. Unmatched junction bases numbered 9, after V lost 4 bases and J lost 9 bases. Germline V lookup: CDR1 MNHEY, CDR2 SMNVEV (reference sequence). The CDR3 spans 16 residues.